Sequencing of this T cell receptor beta chain was carried out in a study of PD-1 blockade in classical Hodgkin lymphoma. Study-level points and caveats: It was CD4+ TCR diversity, not CD8+, that rose significantly by C4D1. Exclusion was applied to patients who started nivolumab under 1 year after ASCT. Newly diagnosed patients had diversity similar to the baseline diversity of complete responders.

Brentuximab vedotin exposure varied, and every patient relapsed after autologous stem cell transplantation. It was by magnetic negative selection that CD8+ T cells were isolated from thawed PBMCs. Classifying best responses yielded complete response, partial response or progressive disease. The method was immunoSEQ multiplex PCR; TCRdb's version includes in-frame clones alone and lacks a portion of them. The sample has 12,000 or so clones; about four fifths are singletons. Losses at the gene ends were 1 base for V and 4 bases for J; bases not matched to a gene: 13. The length of the CDR3 is 17 residues. Germline CDR1 MGHDK, CDR2 SYGVNS. Points on this clone: No antigen is known for it.

The chain couples TRBV25-1 to TRBJ2-7, with TRBD2 matching over 7 bases. The sequencing used CD8+ T cells from blood, collected at baseline. The clonotype comes from a human donor with classical Hodgkin lymphoma. For the CDR3, the DNA is TGTGCCAGCAGTGAATCGGAGTGGGAGGGCCCATATTACGAGCAGTACTTC. Protein sequence: CASSESEWEGPYYEQYF.